This passage covers 16 T cell receptor beta chains from one sample sequenced in a study of patients and donors after allogeneic stem cell transplantation. TCRdb recomputed calls from the RT-PCR reads with MiXCR, one row per CDR3 protein. The sample holds about 160,000 distinct CDR3 sequences, approximately 31% seen once. The sample consisted of blood, either unsorted or a sorted T cell fraction (not recorded which). The receptor source for this set is a human donor who was either an allogeneic HSCT recipient or a stem cell or donor lymphocyte infusion donor (not recorded which). It is not recorded whose cells these are; they may come from a transplant donor.

The chain is built from TRBV28 and TRBJ1-2; D might be TRBD1 (6 bases). The length of the CDR3 is 16 residues. The ends were cut back, 1 base at V and 1 base at J, with 13 bases in the middle. CDR1 and CDR2 from the germline V gene are MDHEN and SYDVKM. CDR3 loop: CASSLFRGALNYGYTF. The CDR3 coding sequence is TGTGCCAGCAGTTTATTTCGGGGGGCCCTTAACTATGGCTACACCTTC.

The rearrangement uses TRBV4-2 and TRBJ1-4, with D unresolved. Germline CDR1 and CDR2: LGHNA and YNFKEQ. V was clipped by 2 bases and J by 4 bases, with 11 bases between them. This CDR3 has 15 amino acids. The CDR3 nucleotides read TGTGCCAGCAGCCAAATCGGGGAGGGTAATGAAAAACTGTTTTTT. Translation gives CASSQIGEGNEKLFF.

The table lists this clonotype with a few counts. V gene TRBV2 combines with J gene TRBJ2-2; no reliable D call. The CDR3 contains 15 residues. The V end lost 4 bases, the J end lost 1 base, and 10 bases lay between the germline ends. Germline V gene sequence: CDR1 SNHLY, CDR2 FYNNEI. CDR3 in amino acids: CASSGLRLNTGELFF. CDR3 nucleotides: TGTGCCAGCAGTGGTTTGCGGTTGAACACCGGGGAGCTGTTTTTT.

This sequence joins TRBV9 and TRBJ2-1; 13 bases map to TRBD2. Germline V gene data show CDR1 as SGDLS and CDR2 as YYNGEE. The CDR3 has 15 residues. The ends lost 0 bases at V and 12 bases at J; junction bases unmatched: 6. In DNA, the CDR3 is TGTGCCAGCAGCGTAGGGGGACTAGCGGGACACGGGCAGTTCTTC. Its protein is CASSVGGLAGHGQFF.

The CDR3 region has the DNA TGTGCCAGCCCGGGACAGGGGATTGTCGAGCAGTACTTC. Amino acids: CASPGQGIVEQYF. The rearrangement joins TRBV2 to TRBJ2-7; 10 bases match TRBD1. Germline loops: CDR1 SNHLY, CDR2 FYNNEI. The CDR3 covers 13 residues. V was clipped by 8 bases and J by 6 bases; unmatched bases: 7.

The rearrangement uses TRBV6-5 and TRBJ1-1; D is undetermined. The CDR3 sequence is 13 residues long. Germline values: CDR1 MNHEY, CDR2 SVGAGI. V lost 1 base and J lost 4, with 7 bases in between. Here the CDR3 reads CASSYWESTEAFF. CDR3 nucleotides: TGTGCCAGCAGTTACTGGGAGAGCACTGAAGCTTTCTTT.

The V gene is TRBV12-3 or TRBV12-4, the J gene TRBJ2-1, with D perhaps matching TRBD2 (5 bases). The V and J ends lost 1 base and 3 bases respectively, with 13 bases between them. The CDR3 has 16 residues. Here the CDR3 DNA reads TGTGCCAGCAGTTTAGAGAGGGCGAGGGACTACAATGAGCAGTTCTTC. It yields the protein CASSLERARDYNEQFF.

The chain has TRBV4-3 and TRBJ1-1, with TRBD1 matching over 8 bases. The V segment lost 0 bases and the J segment 10 bases; nucleotides outside the gene matches: 13. The CDR3 length is 16 residues. The germline V gene encodes CDR1 LGHNA and CDR2 YSLEER. CDR3 in amino acids: CASSQDWGTGGFGAFF. DNA for the CDR3: TGCGCCAGCAGCCAAGATTGGGGGACAGGTGGTTTTGGAGCTTTCTTT.

The chain employs TRBV7-8 and TRBJ2-1; D unresolved. With 11 bases removed from V and 8 bases from J, the gap between germline ends came to 10 bases. CDR3 length: 10 amino acids. CDR1 and CDR2 from the germline V gene are SGHVS and FQNEAQ. The CDR3: CASTNDEQFF. CDR3 bases: TGTGCCTCAACTAACGATGAGCAGTTCTTC.

This clonotype was detected once. The chain is built from TRBV14 and TRBJ2-1; D unresolved. This CDR3 is built from 12 residues. V was clipped by 4 bases and J by 9 bases, with 10 bases between them. The V gene's germline CDR1 is SGHDN and CDR2 FVKESK. CDR3 nucleotide sequence: TGTGCCAGCAGCCGAATAGCATTTGAGCAGTTCTTC. This codes for CASSRIAFEQFF.

The table lists this clonotype with a count of one. The rearrangement joins TRBV7-9 to TRBJ2-7, with TRBD2 as a possible D gene (6 bases). V was clipped by 4 bases and J by 2 bases, with 9 bases between them. Germline V gene sequence: CDR1 SEHNR, CDR2 FQNEAQ (reference sequence). The CDR3 is made up of 13 amino acids. CDR3 nucleotides: TGTGCCAGCAGCTGGGACTTAACCTACGAGCAGTACTTC. Its translation is CASSWDLTYEQYF. The variable domain in full, completed from reference TRBV7-9 and TRBJ2-7, reads DTGVSQNPRHKITKRGQNVTFRCDPISEHNRLYWYRQTLGQGPEFLTYFQNEAQLEKSRLLSDRFSAERPKGSFSTLEIQRTEQGDSAMYLCASSWDLTYEQYFGPGTRLTVT.

The sample holds a few counts of this clonotype. V gene TRBV20-1 combines with J gene TRBJ2-7; D is ambiguous. V was clipped by 3 bases and J by 0 bases, with 18 bases between them. The germline CDR1 and CDR2 sequences are DFQATT and SNEGSKA (reference sequence). The CDR3 runs 16 residues. The chain's CDR3 is CSARGFAPGFSYEQYF. The CDR3, as DNA: TGCAGTGCTAGGGGATTCGCCCCAGGCTTCTCCTACGAGCAGTACTTC.

This chain joins TRBV5-5 and TRBJ2-3; 10 nucleotides line up with TRBD2. CDR3 length: 17 residues. Germline V CDR1 and CDR2: SGHKS, YYEKEE (reference sequence). Trimming at V came to 0 bases and at J to 0 bases, leaving 4 bases not matched to a gene. The CDR3 DNA reads TGTGCCAGCAGCTTGGGGCTAGCGGGAGTTAGCACAGATACGCAGTATTTT. Protein sequence: CASSLGLAGVSTDTQYF. The whole variable domain, filled in from reference TRBV5-5 and TRBJ2-3, reads DAGVTQSPTHLIKTRGQQVTLRCSPISGHKSVSWYQQVLGQGPQFIFQYYEKEERGRGNFPDRFSARQFPNYSSELNVNALLLGDSALYLCASSLGLAGVSTDTQYFGPGTRLTVL.

This clonotype has a count of ten or more. The chain is built from TRBV11-1 and TRBJ1-1, with D uncertain. V lost 1 base and J lost 5, with 5 bases in between. This CDR3 contains 12 residues. Looked up from germline, CDR1 is SGHAT and CDR2 is FQDESV (reference sequence). The CDR3 nucleotides read TGTGCCAGCAGCTTAGTGAGAACTGAAGCTTTCTTT. Translated: CASSLVRTEAFF. The entire variable domain, with the rest obtained from reference TRBV11-1 and TRBJ1-1, is as follows: EAEVAQSPRYKITEKSQAVAFWCDPISGHATLYWYRQILGQGPELLVQFQDESVVDDSQLPKDRFSAERLKGVDSTLKIQPAELGDSAMYLCASSLVRTEAFFGQGTRLTVV.

This clonotype has only a few counts. The chain uses TRBV20-1 and TRBJ2-3; TRBD2 might be the D (6 bases). The CDR3 is 12 residues long. In germline, CDR1 is DFQATT, CDR2 SNEGSKA (reference sequence). Deletions cut 5 bases from V and 2 bases from J, with 8 bases between. The CDR3 nucleotides read TGCAGTGCTGGGGGGACCACAGATACGCAGTATTTT. Translation: CSAGGTTDTQYF.

This clonotype was seen a few times. This chain connects TRBV20-1 to TRBJ2-2, with D maybe TRBD1 (6 bases). Germline CDR1 is DFQATT and CDR2 is SNEGSKA (reference sequence). V lost 5 bases and J 6 bases, leaving 10 bases between the germline ends. CDR3 length: 12 residues. The CDR3 spells CSAPRQAGELFF. Here the CDR3 DNA reads TGCAGTGCTCCGAGACAGGCCGGGGAGCTGTTTTTT.